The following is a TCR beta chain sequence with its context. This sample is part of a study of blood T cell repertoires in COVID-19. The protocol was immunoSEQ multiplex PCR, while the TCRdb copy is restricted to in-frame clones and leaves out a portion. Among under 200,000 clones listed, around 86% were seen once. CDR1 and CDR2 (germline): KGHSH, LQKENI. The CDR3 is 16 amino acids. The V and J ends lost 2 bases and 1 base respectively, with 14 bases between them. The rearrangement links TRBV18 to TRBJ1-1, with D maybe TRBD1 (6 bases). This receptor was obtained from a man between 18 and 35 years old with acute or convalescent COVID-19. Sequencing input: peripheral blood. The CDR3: CASSPSRTDKNTEAFF. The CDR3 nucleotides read TGTGCCAGCTCACCATCACGGACAGACAAGAACACTGAAGCTTTCTTT.